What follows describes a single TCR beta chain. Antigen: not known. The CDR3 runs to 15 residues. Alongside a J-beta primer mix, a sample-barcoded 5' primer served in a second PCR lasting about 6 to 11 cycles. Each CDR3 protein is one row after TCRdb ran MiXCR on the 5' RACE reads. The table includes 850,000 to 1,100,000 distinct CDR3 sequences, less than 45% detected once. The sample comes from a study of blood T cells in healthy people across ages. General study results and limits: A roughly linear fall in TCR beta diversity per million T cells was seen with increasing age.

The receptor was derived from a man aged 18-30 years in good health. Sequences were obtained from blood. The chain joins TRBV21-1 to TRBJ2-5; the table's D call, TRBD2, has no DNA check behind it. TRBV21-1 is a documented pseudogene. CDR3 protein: CATAATRLAMETQYF. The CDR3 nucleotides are TGTGCCACCGCAGCAACAAGACTAGCGATGGAGACCCAGTACTTC.